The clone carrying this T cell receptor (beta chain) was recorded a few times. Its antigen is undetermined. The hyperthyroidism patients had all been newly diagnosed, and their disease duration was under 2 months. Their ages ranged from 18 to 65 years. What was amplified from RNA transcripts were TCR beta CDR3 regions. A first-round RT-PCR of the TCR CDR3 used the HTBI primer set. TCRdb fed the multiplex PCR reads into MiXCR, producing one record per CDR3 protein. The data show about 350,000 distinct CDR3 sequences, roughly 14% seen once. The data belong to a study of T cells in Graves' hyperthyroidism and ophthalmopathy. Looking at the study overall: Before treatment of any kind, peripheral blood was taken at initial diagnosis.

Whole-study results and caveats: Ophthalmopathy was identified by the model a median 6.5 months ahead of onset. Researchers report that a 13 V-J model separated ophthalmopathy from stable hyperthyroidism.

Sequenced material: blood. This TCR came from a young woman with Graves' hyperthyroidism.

This chain's CDR3 is CASSLAAGGNQPQHF. As DNA, the CDR3 is TGCGCCAGCAGCTTGGCCGCCGGGGGCAATCAGCCCCAGCATTTT. This chain joins TRBV5-1 and TRBJ1-5; no clear D gene. Trimming cost V 0 bases and J 2 bases, with 9 bases left between them. The CDR3 contains 15 residues. From germline, CDR1 is SGHRS and CDR2 YFSETQ.